The clone carrying this T cell receptor beta chain was seen repeatedly, ten times or more. TCRdb reanalysed the 5' RACE reads using MiXCR and keeps one entry per CDR3 protein. In the table there are about 53,000 distinct CDR3 sequences, roughly 14% of which are singletons. The sample comes from a study of T cells of healthy individuals. This CDR3 comprises 12 residues. The junction had 3 bases not matched to a gene; V was cut back by 8 bases and J by 4 bases. Per the germline V gene, CDR1 is SNHLY and CDR2 is FYNNEI. This sequence originates from a human donor in good health. The chain recombines TRBV2 with TRBJ2-3; TRBD1 matches 7 bases. Written as DNA, the CDR3 is TGTGCCAGCCGACAGGGTTCAGATACGCAGTATTTT. This translates into CASRQGSDTQYF.